A selection of T cell receptor beta chains follows, all from one sample in a study of technical replicates of blood from a handful of donors. The repertoire was sequenced with immunoSEQ multiplex PCR; TCRdb's copy has only in-frame clones and lacks some. This table has more than 75,000 clones, around 94% appearing once. The sequenced sample consisted of T cells isolated from PBMCs. The receptors were sampled from a human donor in good health. Each CDR3 is given with its conserved first and last residue. The order of the fields is D gene, V gene, clone size, J gene, CDR3 length, CDR3 DNA, CDR3 protein. The D gene is left open where the match is weak. Rows give clone size only sometimes, using once, few, many, or a class for an expanded clone.

D: TRBD2; V: TRBV5-3; size: -; J: TRBJ2-4; length: 16; DNA: TGTGCCAGAAGCTTGAGGAGCGGGAGAGGGATGTACATTCAGTACTTC; CDR3: CARSLRSGRGMYIQYF
D: TRBD2; V: TRBV19; size: once; J: TRBJ2-2; length: 17; DNA: TGTGCCAGTAGTATCAGACCAGCGGGAGCGGGCACCGGGGAGCTGTTTTTT; CDR3: CASSIRPAGAGTGELFF
D: TRBD2; V: TRBV29-1; size: -; J: TRBJ2-2; length: 13; DNA: TGCAGCGTCGCTAGCGGGACAAACGGGGAGCTGTTTTTT; CDR3: CSVASGTNGELFF
D: -; V: TRBV27; size: -; J: TRBJ1-5; length: 15; DNA: TGTGCCAGCAGTTTGGGGGGGCCTGGCAATCAGCCCCAGCATTTT; CDR3: CASSLGGPGNQPQHF
D: TRBD2; V: TRBV13; size: -; J: TRBJ2-7; length: 12; DNA: TGTGCCAGCAGCCCGGGGGGGGTCGAGCAGTACTTC; CDR3: CASSPGGVEQYF
D: -; V: TRBV5-4; size: -; J: TRBJ1-1; length: 13; DNA: TGTGCCAGCAGCCACGACGGGTTGACTGAAGCTTTCTTT; CDR3: CASSHDGLTEAFF
D: TRBD1; V: TRBV11-2; size: once; J: TRBJ1-1; length: 16; DNA: TGTGCCAGCAGCTCCCAGGGGGCACAGTGGGACACTGAAGCTTTCTTT; CDR3: CASSSQGAQWDTEAFF
D: TRBD2; V: TRBV27; size: -; J: TRBJ2-1; length: 15; DNA: TGTGCCAGCAGTTTCCTCGCGGGAGAAACAAATGAGCAGTTCTTC; CDR3: CASSFLAGETNEQFF
D: -; V: TRBV30; size: -; J: TRBJ2-3; length: 14; DNA: TGTGCCTGGAGGAAGCGGGTGGGGGCAGATACGCAGTATTTT; CDR3: CAWRKRVGADTQYF
D: -; V: TRBV7-6; size: -; J: TRBJ2-1; length: 14; DNA: TGTGCCAGCAGTCGACGCGGGTCCTACAATGAGCAGTTCTTC; CDR3: CASSRRGSYNEQFF
D: TRBD1; V: TRBV10-2; size: few; J: TRBJ1-1; length: 16; DNA: TGCGCCAGCAGTGAGCGGGACAGGGTCGAAGGGACTGAAGCTTTCTTT; CDR3: CASSERDRVEGTEAFF
D: TRBD1; V: TRBV11-3; size: -; J: TRBJ1-1; length: 14; DNA: TGTGCCAGCAGCCCAGGGGGCGGTTTGGCTGAAGCTTTCTTT; CDR3: CASSPGGGLAEAFF
D: TRBD1; V: TRBV6-4; size: -; J: TRBJ2-2; length: 14; DNA: TGTGCCAGCAGCGGGACAGGGGACACCGGGGAGCTGTTTTTT; CDR3: CASSGTGDTGELFF
D: -; V: TRBV7-9; size: once; J: TRBJ2-3; length: 13; DNA: TGTGCCAGCAGCTTAAAGAACCGGTGGTCGCAGTATTTT; CDR3: CASSLKNRWSQYF
D: TRBD2; V: TRBV4-3; size: -; J: TRBJ2-3; length: 19; DNA: TGCGCCAGCAGCCAAGAATATAGCGGGAGCCAAACTAGCACAGATACGCAGTATTTT; CDR3: CASSQEYSGSQTSTDTQYF
D: -; V: TRBV6-5; size: -; J: TRBJ2-7; length: 13; DNA: TGTGCCAGCAGTTACTCGGACAACTACGAGCAGTACTTC; CDR3: CASSYSDNYEQYF
D: -; V: TRBV18; size: once; J: TRBJ1-1; length: 10; DNA: TGTGCCAGCTCACCCTTCGAAGCTTTCTTT; CDR3: CASSPFEAFF
D: -; V: TRBV29-1; size: -; J: TRBJ2-3; length: 13; DNA: TGCAGCGTTTTGGGGACTGAGGCGATAACGCAGTATTTT; CDR3: CSVLGTEAITQYF
D: -; V: TRBV6-5; size: -; J: TRBJ2-2; length: 14; DNA: TGTGCCAGCAGCGACCGACTAGTCACCGGGGAGCTGTTTTTT; CDR3: CASSDRLVTGELFF
D: TRBD1; V: TRBV27; size: few; J: TRBJ1-5; length: 16; DNA: TGTGCCAGCAGCGCACTAACGGGGACAGGAAGACAGCCCCAGCATTTT; CDR3: CASSALTGTGRQPQHF
D: -; V: TRBV14; size: few; J: TRBJ2-1; length: 12; DNA: TGTGCCAGCAGCCAACAGGACAATGAGCAGTTCTTC; CDR3: CASSQQDNEQFF
D: -; V: TRBV11-2; size: -; J: TRBJ1-1; length: 13; DNA: TGTGCCAGCAGCTTAGGGAGGTCCGCTGAAGCTTTCTTT; CDR3: CASSLGRSAEAFF
D: TRBD1; V: TRBV6-1; size: -; J: TRBJ1-4; length: 15; DNA: TGTGCCAGCAGGGACAGGGGCCTTCCTAGGGAAAAACTGTTTTTT; CDR3: CASRDRGLPREKLFF